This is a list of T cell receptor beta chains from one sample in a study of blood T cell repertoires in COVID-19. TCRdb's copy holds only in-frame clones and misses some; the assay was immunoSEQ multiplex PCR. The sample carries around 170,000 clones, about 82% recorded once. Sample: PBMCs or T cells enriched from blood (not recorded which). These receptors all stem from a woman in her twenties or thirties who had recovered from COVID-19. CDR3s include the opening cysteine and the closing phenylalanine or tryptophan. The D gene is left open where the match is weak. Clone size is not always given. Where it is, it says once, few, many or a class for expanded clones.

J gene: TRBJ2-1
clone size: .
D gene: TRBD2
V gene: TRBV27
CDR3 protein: CASSSGTSDEQFF
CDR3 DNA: TGTGCCAGCAGTTCCGGGACTAGTGATGAGCAGTTCTTC

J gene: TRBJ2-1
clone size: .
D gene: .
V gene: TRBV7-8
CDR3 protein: CASSLAGLSNGAFF
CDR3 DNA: TGTGCCAGCAGCTTAGCAGGGTTGAGTAATGGGGCGTTCTTC

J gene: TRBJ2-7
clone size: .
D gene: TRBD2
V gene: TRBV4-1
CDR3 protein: CASSQALAAEQYF
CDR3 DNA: TGCGCCAGCAGCCAAGCTCTAGCGGCCGAGCAGTACTTC

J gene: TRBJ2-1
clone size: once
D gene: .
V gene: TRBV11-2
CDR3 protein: CASSLDRVGFYNEQFF
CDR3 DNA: TGTGCCAGCAGCTTAGACAGGGTGGGGTTCTACAATGAGCAGTTCTTC

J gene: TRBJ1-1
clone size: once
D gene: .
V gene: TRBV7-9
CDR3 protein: CASSLVLRQGKMNTEAFF
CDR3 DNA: TGTGCCAGCAGCTTAGTTTTGAGGCAGGGGAAGATGAACACTGAAGCTTTCTTT

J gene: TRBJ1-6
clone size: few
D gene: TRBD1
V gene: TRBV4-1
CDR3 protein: CASSQFDRVGNSPLHF
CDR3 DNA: TGCGCCAGCAGCCAATTTGACAGGGTTGGGAATTCACCCCTCCACTTT

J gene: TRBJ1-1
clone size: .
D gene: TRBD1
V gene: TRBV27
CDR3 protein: CASRTGNTEAFF
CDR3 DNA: TGTGCCAGCCGGACAGGGAACACTGAAGCTTTCTTT

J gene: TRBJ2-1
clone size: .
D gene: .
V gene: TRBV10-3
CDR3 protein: CATLRAEHNEQFF
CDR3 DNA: TGTGCCACTTTAAGAGCCGAACACAATGAGCAGTTCTTC

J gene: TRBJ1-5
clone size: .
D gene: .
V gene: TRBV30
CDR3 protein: CAWSVSKLGANQPQHF
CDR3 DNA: TGTGCCTGGAGTGTATCAAAGTTGGGGGCTAATCAGCCCCAGCATTTT

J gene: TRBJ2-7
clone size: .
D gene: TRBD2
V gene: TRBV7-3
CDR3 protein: CASSSLAGGEQYF
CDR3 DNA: TGTGCCAGCAGCTCCCTAGCGGGAGGCGAGCAGTACTTC

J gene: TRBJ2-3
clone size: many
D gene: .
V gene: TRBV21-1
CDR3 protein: CARGRASSTDTQYF
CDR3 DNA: TGTGCCAGGGGCAGAGCCTCTAGCACAGATACGCAGTATTTT

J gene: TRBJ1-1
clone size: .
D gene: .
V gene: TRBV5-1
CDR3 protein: CASSLAGAATEAFF
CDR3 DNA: TGCGCCAGCAGCTTGGCAGGGGCGGCCACTGAAGCTTTCTTT

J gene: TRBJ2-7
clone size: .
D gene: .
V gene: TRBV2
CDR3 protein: CASRVRRAYEQYF
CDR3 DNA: TGTGCCAGCAGGGTTAGGAGGGCCTACGAGCAGTACTTC

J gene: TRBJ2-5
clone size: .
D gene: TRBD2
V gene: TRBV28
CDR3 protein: CASIPRTGEGQETQYF
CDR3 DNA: TGTGCCAGCATCCCTCGAACTGGGGAGGGACAAGAGACCCAGTACTTC

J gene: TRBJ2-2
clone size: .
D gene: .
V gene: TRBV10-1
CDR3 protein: CASSEAGGFPGELFF
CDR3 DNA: TGCGCCAGCAGTGAGGCAGGAGGGTTTCCCGGGGAGCTGTTTTTT

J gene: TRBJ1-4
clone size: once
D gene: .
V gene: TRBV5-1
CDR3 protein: CASSLAQGATNEKLFF
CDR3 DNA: TGCGCCAGCAGCTTGGCCCAGGGTGCAACTAATGAAAAACTGTTTTTT

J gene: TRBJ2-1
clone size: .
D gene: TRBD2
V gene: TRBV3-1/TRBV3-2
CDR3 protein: CASSPRMPSGLSSYNEQFF
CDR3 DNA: TGTGCCAGCAGCCCTAGAATGCCTAGCGGCCTAAGCTCCTACAATGAGCAGTTCTTC

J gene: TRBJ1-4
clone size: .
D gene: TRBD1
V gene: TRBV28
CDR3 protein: CASRQSLGTGVFF
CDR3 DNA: TGTGCCAGCAGACAAAGTCTCGGGACAGGGGTGTTTTTT

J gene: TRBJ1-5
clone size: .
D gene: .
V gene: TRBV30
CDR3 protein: CAWSVQDSTWYQPQHF
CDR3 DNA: TGTGCCTGGAGTGTACAGGACAGCACATGGTATCAGCCCCAGCATTTT

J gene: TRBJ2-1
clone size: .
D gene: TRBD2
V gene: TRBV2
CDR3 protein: CASSANIAGRQFF
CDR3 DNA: TGTGCCAGCAGTGCCAATATAGCGGGAAGACAGTTCTTC

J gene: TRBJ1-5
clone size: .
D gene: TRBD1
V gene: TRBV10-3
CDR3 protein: CAISTGQGPNQPQHF
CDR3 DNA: TGTGCCATCAGCACCGGACAGGGGCCAAATCAGCCCCAGCATTTT

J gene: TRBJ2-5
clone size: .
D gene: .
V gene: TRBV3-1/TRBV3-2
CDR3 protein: CASSPRRGTQYF
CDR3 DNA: TGTGCCAGCAGCCCCAGGAGGGGGACCCAGTACTTC

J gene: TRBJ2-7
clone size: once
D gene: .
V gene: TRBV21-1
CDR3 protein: CASSPGQGVYEQYF
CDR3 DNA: TGTGCCAGCAGCCCGGGACAGGGGGTATACGAGCAGTACTTC

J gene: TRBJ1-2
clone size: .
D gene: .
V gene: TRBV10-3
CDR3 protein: CAISDSGVDGYTF
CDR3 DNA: TGTGCCATCAGTGATTCGGGGGTGGATGGCTACACCTTC

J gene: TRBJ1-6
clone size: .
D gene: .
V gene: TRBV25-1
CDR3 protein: CASSHGTSNSPLHF
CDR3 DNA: TGTGCCAGCAGTCACGGGACATCTAATTCACCCCTCCACTTT

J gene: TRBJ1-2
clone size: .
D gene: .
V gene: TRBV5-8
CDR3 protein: CASSLDSYGYTF
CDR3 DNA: TGTGCCAGCAGCTTGGACAGCTATGGCTACACCTTC

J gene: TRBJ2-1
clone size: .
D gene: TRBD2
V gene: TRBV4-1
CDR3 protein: CASSQGPSGRAYNEQFF
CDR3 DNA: TGCGCCAGCAGCCAAGGGCCTAGCGGGAGGGCCTACAATGAGCAGTTCTTC

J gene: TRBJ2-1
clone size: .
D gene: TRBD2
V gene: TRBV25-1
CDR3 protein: CASSEYFEREGTHEQFF
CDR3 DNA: TGTGCCAGCAGTGAATATTTCGAGCGGGAGGGGACCCATGAGCAGTTCTTC

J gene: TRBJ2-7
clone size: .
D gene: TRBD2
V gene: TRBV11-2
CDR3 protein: CASTLDVGLAGPYEQYF
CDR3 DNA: TGTGCCAGCACCCTAGATGTTGGACTAGCGGGACCCTACGAGCAGTACTTC

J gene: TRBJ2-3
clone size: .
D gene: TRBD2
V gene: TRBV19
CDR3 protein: CASSMDGTSGISTDTQYF
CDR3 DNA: TGTGCCAGTAGTATGGATGGGACTAGCGGGATTAGCACAGATACGCAGTATTTT

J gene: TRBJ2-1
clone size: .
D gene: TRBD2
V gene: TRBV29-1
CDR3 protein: CSVGWTSENEQFF
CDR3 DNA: TGCAGCGTTGGATGGACTAGCGAAAATGAGCAGTTCTTC

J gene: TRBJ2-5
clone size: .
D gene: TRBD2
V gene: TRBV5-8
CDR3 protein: CASSLSISGDTQETQYF
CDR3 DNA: TGTGCCAGCAGCTTGTCGATCAGCGGGGATACCCAAGAGACCCAGTACTTC

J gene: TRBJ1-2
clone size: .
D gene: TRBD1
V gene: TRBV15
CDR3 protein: CATSSGTGTYGYTF
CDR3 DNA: TGTGCCACCAGCAGTGGGACAGGGACCTATGGCTACACCTTC

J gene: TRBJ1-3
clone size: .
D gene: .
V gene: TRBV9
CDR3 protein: CASSDGFSGNTIYF
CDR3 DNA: TGTGCCAGCAGCGACGGTTTCTCTGGAAACACCATATATTTT

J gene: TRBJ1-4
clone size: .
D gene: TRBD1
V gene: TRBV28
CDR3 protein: CASSGDSENEKLFF
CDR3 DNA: TGTGCCAGCAGTGGGGACAGCGAAAATGAAAAACTGTTTTTT

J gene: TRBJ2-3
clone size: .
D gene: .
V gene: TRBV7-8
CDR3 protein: CASSQTGRTDTQYF
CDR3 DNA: TGTGCCAGCAGTCAGACGGGGAGGACAGATACGCAGTATTTT

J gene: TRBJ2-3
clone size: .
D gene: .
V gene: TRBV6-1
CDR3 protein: CASSELAVSTDTQYF
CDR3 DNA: TGTGCCAGCAGTGAATTAGCGGTGAGCACAGATACGCAGTATTTT

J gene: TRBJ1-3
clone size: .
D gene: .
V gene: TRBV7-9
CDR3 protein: CASAEVLRNTIYF
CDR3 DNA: TGTGCCAGCGCCGAGGTCCTCAGAAACACCATATATTTT

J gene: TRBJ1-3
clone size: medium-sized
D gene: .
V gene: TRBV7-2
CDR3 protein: CASSPDSSSGNTIYF
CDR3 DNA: TGTGCCAGCAGCCCCGACAGTAGCTCTGGAAACACCATATATTTT

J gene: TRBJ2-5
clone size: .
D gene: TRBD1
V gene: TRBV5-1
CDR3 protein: CASSTDRGGETQYF
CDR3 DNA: TGCGCCAGCAGCACGGACAGGGGTGGGGAGACCCAGTACTTC

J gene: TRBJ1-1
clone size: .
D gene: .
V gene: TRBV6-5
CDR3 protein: CASKQSSGGDTEAFF
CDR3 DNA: TGTGCCAGCAAGCAGAGTAGCGGTGGGGACACTGAAGCTTTCTTT

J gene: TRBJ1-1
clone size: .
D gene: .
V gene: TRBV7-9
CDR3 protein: CASSLETGWGTEAFF
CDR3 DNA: TGTGCCAGCAGCTTAGAAACAGGGTGGGGCACTGAAGCTTTCTTT

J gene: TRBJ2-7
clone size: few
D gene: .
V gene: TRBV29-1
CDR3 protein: CSVGGAGFYEQYF
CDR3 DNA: TGCAGCGTTGGGGGAGCGGGTTTCTACGAGCAGTACTTC

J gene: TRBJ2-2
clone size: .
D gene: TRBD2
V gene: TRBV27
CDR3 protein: CASSPLAVAGNTGELFF
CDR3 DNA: TGTGCCAGCAGTCCGCTCGCGGTAGCGGGGAACACCGGGGAGCTGTTTTTT

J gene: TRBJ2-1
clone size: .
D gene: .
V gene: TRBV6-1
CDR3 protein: CASSEDWREVSFNEQFF
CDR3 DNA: TGTGCCAGCAGTGAAGATTGGAGGGAGGTGAGCTTCAATGAGCAGTTCTTC

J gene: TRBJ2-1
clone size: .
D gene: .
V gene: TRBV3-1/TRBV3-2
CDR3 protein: CASSPTRRAGAYNEQFF
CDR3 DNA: TGTGCCAGCAGCCCTACTAGGCGGGCGGGGGCATACAATGAGCAGTTCTTC

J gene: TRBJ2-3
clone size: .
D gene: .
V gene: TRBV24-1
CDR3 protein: CATRAGEMGTDTQYF
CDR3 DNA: TGTGCCACCAGAGCAGGGGAGATGGGCACAGATACGCAGTATTTT

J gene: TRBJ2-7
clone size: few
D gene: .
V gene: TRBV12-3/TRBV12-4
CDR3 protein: CASSPYSGGAEF
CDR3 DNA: TGTGCCAGCAGTCCCTATTCTGGGGGCGCGGAGTTC